What follows is one T cell receptor (beta chain) and its context. There is no known antigen for this receptor. No base-level quality is on record; no much larger clone is a single base apart. This sample is drawn from a study of blood T cell repertoires in COVID-19 (TCRdb year 2020). With respect to the entire study: Collaborator samples came from the United States, Italy and Spain and covered acute and convalescent phases of COVID-19. The material from the prospective study consisted of cDNA or gDNA derived from T cells, B-cell-depleted T cells, or PBMCs. Subjects who had been exposed to COVID-19, were actively infected with it, or had recovered from it provided the deeply sampled blood TCRbeta repertoires that made up the dataset. The repertoires were made available in a free public database intended to serve as a resource for research on the immune response to SARS-CoV-2. Samples came from the ongoing ImmuneRACE study (first 160 participants) plus 1,254 subjects from 6 global collaborators. Nearly every sample came with metadata listing a de-identified subject ID, COVID-19 status, age in years and sex. Where available, HLA class I and class II types were taken from metadata supplied by the sample provider and were not determined by assay-based typing.

CDR3 length: 16 amino acids, cysteine to phenylalanine. CDR3 DNA only is kept here, 48 bases in frame from base 1. From the germline V gene (reference sequence), CDR1 is WNHNN and CDR2 is SYGVQD. At the junction V is shortened by 8 bases and J by 5 bases; bases outside the gene matches: 13. In the prospective study, participants were about 18 to 95 years old, resided in fewer than 25 geographic areas of the United States, and were enrolled through a virtual design. In the prospective study, cohorts were assigned on the basis of participant-reported clinical history obtained from a screening survey and a study questionnaire. ImmuneRACE Cohort 3 recovered participants were defined by two consecutive negative NP/OP PCR tests, healthcare professional clearance, or symptom resolution. In the prospective study, mobile phlebotomists collected whole blood, serum and a nasopharyngeal or oropharyngeal swab from each participant. Prospective study participants could optionally give additional blood draws and questionnaires over a 2-month period. Blood samples from the prospective study were shipped frozen or at room temperature prior to DNA extraction.

TCRbeta CDR3 regions were amplified from genomic DNA using the immunoSEQ Assay, a bias-controlled multiplex PCR. The authors' analysis ran thus. The number of nucleated cells in each sample was estimated by amplification of reference gene primers within the assay. Sequence reads were collapsed and filtered to measure the absolute abundance of every unique TCRbeta CDR3 rearrangement. For each sample, productive Simpson clonality was calculated by taking the square root of Simpson's diversity index across productive rearrangements. The table comes from immuneACCESS by way of TCRdb, which keeps in-frame sequences with V and J called. Part of the clones is missing from these tables; in studies checked, under half for an unresolved V gene and the rest for unknown reasons. Clone size and V and J calls were adopted from that table, with D and trimming inferred from the DNA. This sample has almost 500,000 clones in its table, and 75% to 90% of those were observed once. The ten largest account for roughly 8.5% of the sample.

On the study overall, not on this receptor specifically: The quantity of clinical and demographic metadata differed by source and by participant and was supplied without curation.

The TCR comes from an older woman who had recovered from COVID-19. The rearrangement combines TRBV10-1 with TRBJ2-2, with 8 central nucleotides matching TRBD2. The sample was PBMCs or T cells enriched from blood (not recorded which). Here the CDR3 is given as CASPAGTRAGTGELFF. The DNA sequence is as follows: TGCGCCAGCCCCGCCGGGACTAGAGCGGGGACCGGGGAGCTGTTTTTT.